A single sample gave rise to the 13 T cell receptor beta chains below, sequenced in a study of technical replicates of blood from a few donors. Sequencing used immunoSEQ multiplex PCR; TCRdb keeps in-frame clones, though not all of them. The data hold some 91,000 clones, with more than 90% observed a single time. The sequenced sample was T cells isolated from PBMCs. The receptors shown here come from a human donor in good health.

This rearrangement joins TRBV4-1 to TRBJ2-5; 9 bases match TRBD2. J gave up 6 bases and V 0 bases, and 8 bases lay outside the gene matches. Per germline, CDR1 MGHRA and CDR2 YSYEKL. The CDR3 has 16 amino acids. The CDR3 loop is CASSQEKRGVGKTQYF. The CDR3 DNA is TGCGCCAGCAGCCAAGAAAAGCGGGGGGTGGGAAAGACCCAGTACTTC.

CDR3 DNA: TGCAGCGCTAATAAAGAGGAAAAACTGTTTTTT. It codes for CSANKEEKLFF. The J gene is TRBJ1-4, the V gene TRBV29-1; D ambiguous. The CDR3 consists of 11 residues. The germline CDR1 and CDR2 sequences are SQVTM and ANQGSEA. V shed 7 bases and J shed 8 bases, with 11 bases lying between them.

This clone was counted once. The chain uses TRBV6-5 and TRBJ2-7; TRBD2 aligns across 7 bases. The CDR3 runs to 15 residues. V trimming: 2 bases; J trimming: 0 bases; junction bases outside the gene matches: 4. Per the germline V gene, CDR1 is MNHEY and CDR2 is SVGAGI. The CDR3 bases are TGTGCCAGCAGTTACCGGGAGGTGAGCTCCTACGAGCAGTACTTC. This translates into CASSYREVSSYEQYF.

The V gene is TRBV2, the J gene TRBJ1-4; D may be TRBD1 (5 bases). The CDR3 runs 19 residues. The V and J ends lost 8 bases and 6 bases respectively, with 31 bases between them. Germline V gene data show CDR1 as SNHLY and CDR2 as FYNNEI. The CDR3 DNA reads TGTGCCAGCCGGGCGCGGGGGTCAGGCCAACGTCTTGGGTATGAAAAACTGTTTTTT. The encoded protein is CASRARGSGQRLGYEKLFF.

The rearrangement uses TRBV5-4 and TRBJ2-7; 7 bases are a match to TRBD1. The length of the CDR3 is 13 residues. Unmatched junction bases numbered 6, after V lost 4 bases and J lost 5 bases. Germline V gene data show CDR1 as SGHNT and CDR2 as YYREEE (reference sequence). The CDR3 bases are TGTGCCAGCAGCGAAATAACAGGGGACGAGCAGTACTTC. Amino acids: CASSEITGDEQYF.

This chain uses TRBV19 with TRBJ1-1, with D perhaps TRBD1 (6 bases). The CDR3 consists of 11 residues. Germline V gene data show CDR1 as LNHDA and CDR2 as SQIVND (reference sequence). V lost 6 bases and J 5 bases, leaving 7 bases between the germline ends. The CDR3 DNA is TGTGCCAGTAGGAGGGGGACTGAAGCTTTCTTT. This sequence encodes CASRRGTEAFF.

This clone appeared a few times. This sequence joins TRBV5-5 and TRBJ2-5; 8 bases align to TRBD2. Germline-derived CDR1 and CDR2 are SGHKS and YYEKEE (reference sequence). The junction had 9 bases not matched to a gene; V was cut back by 0 bases and J by 5 bases. The CDR3 covers 16 residues. The CDR3 DNA sequence: TGTGCCAGCAGCTTGGTCGGAGCGGGGGATGGGGAGACCCAGTACTTC. Its protein is CASSLVGAGDGETQYF.

The rearrangement uses TRBV28 and TRBJ2-5, with a possible D match to TRBD2 (5 bases). The germline V and J ends were trimmed by 10 bases and 5 bases, with 17 bases remaining between them. The germline V gene encodes CDR1 MDHEN and CDR2 SYDVKM. The CDR3 runs to 13 residues. CDR3 sequence reads: CATGEWPGETQYF. The CDR3 nucleotides are TGTGCCACCGGAGAATGGCCGGGGGAGACCCAGTACTTC.

V usage is TRBV27 and J usage is TRBJ2-1, with D possibly being TRBD1 (6 bases). CDR3 size: 17 residues. CDR1 MNHEY and CDR2 SMNVEV come from the germline V gene (reference sequence). V was pared by 5 bases and J by 3 bases, with 20 bases between. The CDR3 protein is CASSPPPLRDNYNEQFF. The CDR3 DNA follows: TGTGCCAGCAGTCCCCCTCCCCTCCGGGACAACTACAATGAGCAGTTCTTC.

The chain is built from TRBV6-1 and TRBJ2-2, with 10 bases fitting TRBD2. The CDR3 has 14 amino acids. The V segment lost 10 bases and the J segment 3 bases; nucleotides outside the gene matches: 5. Germline values: CDR1 MNHNS, CDR2 SASEGT. CDR3: CAIPGLAYTGELFF. The CDR3 nucleotides read TGTGCCATACCGGGACTAGCGTACACCGGGGAGCTGTTTTTT.

Regarding this clone: Likely a read error: the CDR3 ends without its conserved phenylalanine or tryptophan. The limits of the CDR3 on the DNA are not certain, so only TCRdb's listed CDR3 is given. The chain couples TRBV14 to TRBJ2-3; TRBD2, the table's D call, was not compared with the DNA. Per the germline V gene, CDR1 is SGHDN and CDR2 is FVKESK. The CDR3 length is 14 residues, termini included. The CDR3 loop is CASSPRTWGLASRG.

The CDR3 coding sequence is TGTGCCAGCAGCTTCCTAAGCACCGGGGAGCTGTTTTTT. Translating it yields CASSFLSTGELFF. V and J are TRBV11-3 and TRBJ2-2, with D unresolved. Deletions cut 3 bases from V and 4 bases from J, with 6 bases between. Per germline, CDR1 SGHNT and CDR2 YENEEA. This CDR3 is built from 13 residues. The full variable domain, with the rest looked up from reference TRBV11-3 and TRBJ2-2, is EAGVVQSPRYKIIEKKQPVAFWCNPISGHNTLYWYLQNLGQGPELLIRYENEEAVDDSQLPKDRFSAERLKGVDSTLKIQPAELGDSAVYLCASSFLSTGELFFGEGSRLTVL.

The gene calls are TRBV4-2 and TRBJ2-2; 12 bases line up with TRBD2. CDR3 size: 14 residues. The junction had 6 bases not matched to a gene; V was cut back by 11 bases and J by 5 bases. Germline assignment: CDR1 LGHNA and CDR2 YNFKEQ. The CDR3 here is CAGSSGGGTGELFF. Written as DNA, the CDR3 is TGTGCCGGATCTAGCGGGGGGGGGACCGGGGAGCTGTTTTTT.